Listed below are T cell receptor beta chains from one sample, sequenced in a study of T-cell reconstitution after alpha-beta-depleted transplantation in children. TCRdb reanalysed the PCR reads using MiXCR and keeps one entry per CDR3 protein. There are hundreds of thousands of distinct CDR3 sequences in the sample; around 13% occur only once, and around 2% lies in the top ten. Sequences were derived from PBMCs, mostly from graft donor cells, sampled 360 days after TCRalphabeta/CD19-depleted stem cell transplant. These receptor sequences come from a male patient younger than 18 who had a stem cell transplant for acute myeloid leukemia, so the T cells may come from the graft donor. Each CDR3 is given with its conserved first and last residue. D genes are given only for firm matches. Only part of the rows carry a size: once, few, many, or a class if the clone is expanded.

size	V	J	D	CDR3	DNA
NA	TRBV29-1	TRBJ2-3	TRBD2	CSVKVAGGRDTQYF	TGCAGCGTTAAAGTAGCGGGAGGAAGGGATACGCAGTATTTT
NA	TRBV7-3	TRBJ2-3	NA	CASSLFWADTQYF	TGTGCCAGCAGCTTATTCTGGGCGGATACGCAGTATTTT
many	TRBV28	TRBJ2-1	TRBD2	CASSLGTSGRWDNEQFF	TGTGCCAGCAGTTTAGGGACTAGCGGGAGATGGGACAATGAGCAGTTCTTC
NA	TRBV11-1	TRBJ2-1	NA	CASSPSGRLRYNEQFF	TGTGCCAGCAGCCCCTCGGGAAGACTAAGGTACAATGAGCAGTTCTTC
NA	TRBV21-1	TRBJ1-2	NA	CASSKSPRVRMYGYTF	TGTGCCAGCAGCAAAAGCCCCAGGGTGAGGATGTATGGCTACACCTTC
few	TRBV29-1	TRBJ2-5	TRBD2	CSVRALGRVTQYF	TGCAGCGTTCGTGCCTTAGGGAGGGTGACCCAGTACTTC
NA	TRBV6-1	TRBJ1-5	NA	CASSEGPQHF	TGTGCCAGCAGTGAGGGGCCCCAGCATTTT
few	TRBV12-3/TRBV12-4	TRBJ2-7	NA	CASSLTNRVSSYEQYF	TGTGCCAGCAGTTTAACAAACAGGGTCAGCTCCTACGAGCAGTACTTC
many	TRBV27	TRBJ2-6	NA	CASSRRGLSGANVLTF	TGTGCCAGCAGCAGAAGAGGGCTCTCTGGGGCCAACGTCCTGACTTTC
few	TRBV24-1	TRBJ2-7	NA	CATSDPQGTWYEQYF	TGTGCCACCAGTGATCCGCAGGGGACGTGGTACGAGCAGTACTTC
NA	TRBV20-1	TRBJ1-1	TRBD1	CSAPGQGASEAFF	TGCAGTGCTCCTGGACAGGGGGCGTCTGAAGCTTTCTTT
NA	TRBV24-1	TRBJ2-1	NA	CATSAQPTYNEQFF	TGTGCCACCAGTGCCCAGCCGACCTACAATGAGCAGTTCTTC